This passage covers 4 T cell receptor beta chains from one sample sequenced in a study of blood T cell repertoires in COVID-19. Assay: immunoSEQ multiplex PCR; the TCRdb copy retains only in-frame clones and omits some. The repertoire includes about 220,000 clones, roughly 84% of them detected once, and less than 2.5% sits in the top ten. Input material: peripheral blood. These receptors originate from an older woman with acute or convalescent COVID-19.

The chain employs TRBV7-2 and TRBJ2-7; 8 bases agree with TRBD1. The CDR3 sequence is 14 residues long. Germline-derived CDR1 and CDR2 are SGHTA and FQGNSA. Trimming took 2 bases from V and 7 from J; bases not matched to a gene: 7. CDR3 sequence: CASSLYPGGLEQYF. CDR3 in DNA: TGTGCCAGCAGCTTATACCCAGGGGGCTTGGAGCAGTACTTC.

The chain couples TRBV5-4 to TRBJ2-1; weak D call: TRBD1 (6 bases). V shed 3 bases and J shed 7 bases, with 17 bases lying between them. This CDR3 has 15 amino acids. The germline gives CDR1 SGHNT, CDR2 YYREEE (reference sequence). Written as DNA, the CDR3 is TGTGCCAGCAGCTATCCGGGACAACTAAAGAATGAGCAGTTCTTC. Its translation is CASSYPGQLKNEQFF.

This sequence joins TRBV9 and TRBJ1-1, with 7 bases matching TRBD1. V shed 1 base and J 11 bases; nucleotides not matched to a gene: 11. CDR3 length: 14 amino acids. The V gene's germline CDR1 is SGDLS and CDR2 YYNGEE. This chain's CDR3 is CASSVLERDSLAFF. Written as DNA, the CDR3 is TGTGCCAGCAGCGTACTCGAAAGGGACAGTTTGGCTTTCTTT.

V usage is TRBV28 and J usage is TRBJ1-1; 8 nucleotides align to TRBD1. This CDR3 has 14 amino acids. Germline V gene lookup returns CDR1 MDHEN and CDR2 SYDVKM. The junction had 2 bases not matched to a gene; V was cut back by 1 base and J by 4 bases. Here the CDR3 DNA reads TGTGCCAGCAGTTTATCAGGGGGCCTCACTGAAGCTTTCTTT. It is translated as CASSLSGGLTEAFF.